This T cell receptor (beta chain) stems from a study of blood T cell repertoires in COVID-19. Overall study context: Researchers got acute and convalescent COVID-19 samples from the United States, Italy and Spain. Sources were T cells, B-cell-depleted T cells, or PBMCs; the material itself was cDNA or gDNA.

Authors' analysis steps: Reference gene primer amplification gave estimated nucleated cell counts. Some clones are missing from TCRdb's copy, which holds only in-frame ones; the method was immunoSEQ multiplex PCR. V, J and clone size were drawn from that table, and D and trimming were deduced from the DNA. The table has about 160,000 clones, about nine tenths seen once. Germline V gene sequence: CDR1 LNHNV, CDR2 YYDKDF (reference sequence). This CDR3 region has 15 residues. J was trimmed by 4 bases and V by 3 bases; bases with no gene match: 7. The clonotype originates from a man older than 75 with acute or convalescent COVID-19. The chain joins TRBV15 to TRBJ1-1, with 8 bases identical to TRBD1. Sequenced material: peripheral blood. CDR3 DNA sequence: TGTGCCACCAGCAGGGGGCTCGGGACAGGCACTGAAGCTTTCTTT. It yields the protein CATSRGLGTGTEAFF. Variable domain in full (rest from reference TRBV15 and TRBJ1-1): DAMVIQNPRYQVTQFGKPVTLSCSQTLNHNVMYWYQQKSSQAPKLLFHYYDKDFNNEADTPDNFQSRRPNTSFCFLDIRSPGLGDTAMYLCATSRGLGTGTEAFFGQGTRLTVV.